These 21 T cell receptor beta chains were sequenced from one sample in a study of PD-L1 blockade in urothelial cancer. Time point indicated: pretreatment peripheral blood. Here immunoSEQ multiplex PCR was the method, and the copy in TCRdb shows in-frame clones only, minus some. The sample contains tens of thousands of clones, around 85% of which appear only once. This specimen consisted of PBMCs, obtained around atezolizumab (anti-PD-L1) treatment. The receptors derive from a man aged 55 to 70 with urothelial cancer.

The gene calls are TRBV7-9 and TRBJ1-5, with D perhaps TRBD1 (5 bases). Germline values: CDR1 SEHNR, CDR2 FQNEAQ (reference sequence). This CDR3 contains 12 residues. V dropped 11 bases and J dropped 5 bases, with 13 bases sitting between them. CDR3 amino acids: CAGGREDQPQHF. Written as DNA, the CDR3 is TGTGCCGGGGGGAGGGAAGATCAGCCCCAGCATTTT.

This chain connects TRBV4-1 to TRBJ1-1; D not certain. The CDR3 loop spans 17 amino acids. Trimming left V 0 bases short and J 1 base short, with 15 bases between. Germline CDR1 is MGHRA and CDR2 is YSYEKL. This chain's CDR3 is CASSQEVSRLSNTEAFF. In nucleotides, the CDR3 is TGCGCCAGCAGCCAAGAGGTCTCCAGGCTATCGAACACTGAAGCTTTCTTT.

This chain uses TRBV30 with TRBJ2-7, with a possible D match to TRBD2 (6 bases). Trimming took 4 bases from V and 5 from J, leaving 12 bases between them. Germline-derived CDR1 and CDR2 are GTSNPN and SVGIG (reference sequence). This CDR3 is 12 amino acids long. The CDR3 DNA follows: TGTGCCTGGACCCTGGGGGGTCACGAGCAGTACTTC. This sequence encodes CAWTLGGHEQYF.

V usage is TRBV7-9 and J usage is TRBJ2-7; 7 nucleotides agree with TRBD2. The germline gives CDR1 SEHNR, CDR2 FQNEAQ (reference sequence). Trimming removed 6 bases from V and 1 base from J; junction bases left unmatched: 3. The CDR3 runs to 13 residues. As DNA, the CDR3 is TGTGCCAGCAGGAGCGGGGAATCCTACGAGCAGTACTTC. It yields the protein CASRSGESYEQYF.

The chain has TRBV19 and TRBJ2-5; 7 nucleotides align to TRBD1. The CDR3 loop spans 13 amino acids. Germline values: CDR1 LNHDA, CDR2 SQIVND (reference sequence). V lost 3 bases and J lost 5; bases outside the gene matches: 3. This CDR3 reads CASSMSGGETQYF. CDR3 DNA: TGTGCCAGTAGTATGTCAGGGGGTGAGACCCAGTACTTC.

The rearrangement links TRBV6-6 to TRBJ1-3; the match to TRBD1 covers 7 bases. Trimming cost V 7 bases and J 0 bases; bases outside gene matches: 6. Germline values: CDR1 MNHNY, CDR2 SVGAGI (reference sequence). The CDR3 extends over 15 amino acids. This CDR3 reads CASTRDRISGNTIYF. The CDR3 coding sequence is TGTGCCAGCACCCGGGACAGAATCTCTGGAAACACCATATATTTT.

J is TRBJ1-3 and V is TRBV5-1; 9 bases agree with TRBD1. CDR3 length equals 13 residues. CDR1 is SGHRS and CDR2 is YFSETQ in the germline V gene. After removal of 5 bases from V and 8 bases from J, the junction contained 5 bases not matched to a gene. CDR3 coding DNA: TGCGCCAGCAGACAGGACAGGGGAGACACCATATATTTT. It translates to CASRQDRGDTIYF.

With regard to this clone: This same CDR3 is encoded by further DNA sequences in the sample. The V call is TRBV5-1, the J call TRBJ2-3; weak D call: TRBD2 (6 bases). V was pared by 3 bases and J by 3 bases, with 11 bases between. Per the germline V gene, CDR1 is SGHRS and CDR2 is YFSETQ. This CDR3 contains 14 residues. CDR3 nucleotide sequence: TGCGCCAGCAGCTGGACGGGGGTTACAGATACGCAGTATTTT. Amino acids: CASSWTGVTDTQYF. The complete variable domain, with remaining parts taken from reference TRBV5-1 and TRBJ2-3, reads KAGVTQTPRYLIKTRGQQVTLSCSPISGHRSVSWYQQTPGQGLQFLFEYFSETQRNKGNFPGRFSGRQFSNSRSEMNVSTLELGDSALYLCASSWTGVTDTQYFGPGTRLTVL.

The chain joins TRBV7-8 to TRBJ1-3; 9 nucleotides match TRBD1. Germline CDR1 reads SGHVS; CDR2 reads FQNEAQ. This CDR3 comprises 18 residues. J was trimmed by 2 bases and V by 1 base; bases with no gene match: 9. CDR3 loop: CASSLGVGTGWAGNTIYF. The CDR3 DNA reads TGTGCCAGCAGCTTAGGCGTGGGGACAGGGTGGGCTGGAAACACCATATATTTT.

The V gene is TRBV18, the J gene TRBJ2-1; 12 bases align to TRBD2. The CDR3 contains 21 residues. Germline CDR1 KGHSH, CDR2 LQKENI. V was pared by 3 bases and J by 1 base, with 16 bases of the junction left unmatched. The CDR3 is CASSPYLHGLAGGDSYNEQFF. DNA of the CDR3: TGTGCCAGCTCACCCTATCTCCATGGGCTAGCGGGAGGGGATTCCTACAATGAGCAGTTCTTC.

The chain recombines TRBV6-5 with TRBJ2-7; no reliable D call. Between the trimmed V and J ends, which lost 2 bases and 0 bases, there was a span of 11 bases. CDR3 size: 15 residues. Germline V gives CDR1 MNHEY, CDR2 SVGAGI. The CDR3 nucleotides read TGTGCCAGCAGTTACGCCACTCATAGCTCCTACGAGCAGTACTTC. Amino acid sequence: CASSYATHSSYEQYF.

This clone was picked up one time. CDR3 in amino acids: CASSPEADNSYEQYF. CDR3 bases: TGCGCCAGCAGCCCGGAGGCAGATAACTCCTACGAGCAGTACTTC. The V gene is TRBV5-1, the J gene TRBJ2-7; the D gene is possibly TRBD2 (5 bases). This CDR3 is 15 amino acids long. V lost 4 bases to trimming and J lost 0 bases, with 14 bases between them. Germline V gives CDR1 SGHRS, CDR2 YFSETQ.

The CDR3, as DNA: TGCGCCAGCAGCTTGGAAGCGGGGCAGAACACTGAAGCTTTCTTT. This gives the protein CASSLEAGQNTEAFF. The chain employs TRBV5-1 and TRBJ1-1; possibly TRBD1 for D (5 bases). CDR1 and CDR2 from the germline V gene are SGHRS and YFSETQ. The CDR3 runs to 15 residues. Trimming pared 0 bases from V and 1 base from J, leaving 10 bases between.

This clone appeared a single time. The V and J genes are TRBV9 and TRBJ2-2; 12 bases match TRBD2. J gave up 5 bases and V 4 bases, and 12 bases lay outside the gene matches. Germline V gene sequence: CDR1 SGDLS, CDR2 YYNGEE. The CDR3 spans 18 residues. The CDR3 bases are TGTGCCAGCAGCCCGACGCTAGCGGGGGGGCCGGAGACCGGGGAGCTGTTTTTT. This sequence encodes CASSPTLAGGPETGELFF.

This chain joins TRBV6-5 and TRBJ1-2; weak D call: TRBD1 (6 bases). CDR1 and CDR2 from the germline V gene are MNHEY and SVGAGI. The ends were cut back, 2 bases at V and 6 bases at J, with 13 bases in the middle. The CDR3 runs 14 residues. CDR3 nucleotide sequence: TGTGCCAGCAGTTACAGCAGGGGTCGGAATGGCTACACCTTC. Protein: CASSYSRGRNGYTF.

V and J are TRBV9 and TRBJ1-2; 7 nucleotides match TRBD1. Germline lookup yields CDR1 SGDLS and CDR2 YYNGEE. CDR3 size: 19 residues. The J segment lost 4 bases and the V segment lost 2 bases, leaving 20 bases of the junction unmatched. The CDR3 DNA reads as TGTGCCAGCAGCGTGGCTGGAGGTGGCTTCGGGACAGACTTCTATGGCTACACCTTC. Amino acids: CASSVAGGGFGTDFYGYTF.

The chain has TRBV23-1 and TRBJ1-1; D unresolved. TRBV23-1 has ORF status, its function being uncertain. The V end lost 0 bases, the J end lost 0 bases, and 8 bases lay between the germline ends. The CDR3 is 15 amino acids. Here the CDR3 DNA reads TGCGCCAGCAGTCAATCATGCCAGATGAACACTGAAGCTTTCTTT. This codes for CASSQSCQMNTEAFF.

The rearrangement joins TRBV27 to TRBJ1-1; 12 bases align to TRBD1. The V segment lost 6 bases and the J segment 4 bases; nucleotides outside the gene matches: 6. Germline V gene data show CDR1 as MNHEY and CDR2 as SMNVEV (reference sequence). CDR3 length: 15 residues. CDR3 residues: CASRQGTGGGTEAFF. CDR3 coding DNA: TGTGCCAGCAGGCAAGGGACAGGGGGCGGCACTGAAGCTTTCTTT.

The V gene is TRBV13, the J gene TRBJ2-5; TRBD1 agrees at 11 bases. The V segment lost 5 bases and the J segment 4 bases; nucleotides outside the gene matches: 6. CDR1 and CDR2 from the germline V gene are PRHDT and FYEKMQ (reference sequence). This CDR3 contains 15 residues. The CDR3 reads CASSIIGTGGETQYF. CDR3 DNA sequence: TGTGCCAGCAGCATCATTGGGACAGGGGGAGAGACCCAGTACTTC.

The gene calls are TRBV15 and TRBJ2-2; possibly TRBD2 for D (5 bases). The CDR3 contains 14 residues. V lost 3 bases and J 5 bases, leaving 10 bases between the germline ends. Germline CDR1 reads LNHNV; CDR2 reads YYDKDF (reference sequence). In nucleotides, the CDR3 is TGTGCCACCAGCAGGGACGGGGTAACCGGGGAGCTGTTTTTT. Its protein is CATSRDGVTGELFF. The full variable domain, rest sourced from reference TRBV15 and TRBJ2-2, is DAMVIQNPRYQVTQFGKPVTLSCSQTLNHNVMYWYQQKSSQAPKLLFHYYDKDFNNEADTPDNFQSRRPNTSFCFLDIRSPGLGDTAMYLCATSRDGVTGELFFGEGSRLTVL.

This chain links TRBV7-3 with TRBJ2-5; 16 bases align to TRBD2. Germline V gene lookup returns CDR1 SGHTA and CDR2 FQGTGA. Trimming at V came to 5 bases and at J to 5 bases, leaving 11 bases not matched to a gene. The CDR3 covers 18 residues. CDR3 nucleotide sequence: TGTGCCAGCAGCCCCGGGACTAGCGGGAGGGCCGGTTGGGAGACCCAGTACTTC. The encoded protein is CASSPGTSGRAGWETQYF.